The source of this T cell receptor (beta chain) is a study of T cell responses to AZD1222 COVID-19 vaccine. Broader study findings: All repertoire sampling was performed exclusively after the peak T cell response. Vaccination with two AZD1222 doses was followed by a rise in Spike-specific TCR breadth and depth. Clonal diversity was possibly underestimated; the donors were predominantly white British and more often female.

About this clone: Antigen specificity is unknown.

The trim removed 6 bases at V and 4 bases at J, leaving 9 bases unmatched. The CDR3 has 16 amino acids. Germline CDR1 and CDR2: SGHNT and YENEEA. Repertoires were generated with immunoSEQ multiplex PCR, while TCRdb's copy carries only in-frame clones and drops some. The table has 170,000 or so clones, 90% seen once. The receptor's source is an adult in good health. The chain links TRBV11-3 to TRBJ2-3; TRBD2 aligns across 11 bases. Sequences were derived from peripheral blood, sampled on day 0 of AZD1222 vaccination. Written as DNA, the CDR3 is TGTGCCAGCAGACCCACTAGCGGGGGAGTGGCAGATACGCAGTATTTT. Its protein is CASRPTSGGVADTQYF.